Presented here are 21 T cell receptor beta chains from one specimen sequenced in a study of blood T cell repertoires in COVID-19. The protocol was immunoSEQ multiplex PCR, while the TCRdb copy is restricted to in-frame clones and leaves out a portion. The sample holds about 350,000 clones, roughly 90% seen once. Sequenced input: PBMCs or T cells enriched from blood (not recorded which). The receptors originated from a woman aged 25 to 45 who had recovered from COVID-19.

V and J are TRBV6-2 or TRBV6-3 and TRBJ1-1, with TRBD1 identical over 9 bases. Germline V CDR1 and CDR2: MNHEY, SVGEGT. V dropped 5 bases and J dropped 2; count of bases not matched to a gene: 12. CDR3 length: 17 residues. The CDR3 reads CASSTSHGTGQNTEAFF. The CDR3 DNA is TGTGCCAGCAGTACGTCACATGGGACAGGGCAAAACACTGAAGCTTTCTTT.

V gene TRBV7-6 combines with J gene TRBJ2-7; 9 nucleotides match TRBD1. CDR1 and CDR2 (germline): SGHVS, FNYEAQ. This CDR3 comprises 16 residues. V gave up 5 bases and J gave up 4 bases; unmatched junction bases: 12. The CDR3 DNA reads as TGTGCCAGCAGCCCCCGAGGGGGACAGGGTGTGTACGAGCAGTACTTC. This gives the protein CASSPRGGQGVYEQYF.

The genes are TRBV30 and TRBJ2-7; the D gene is possibly TRBD1 (6 bases). This CDR3 is built from 13 residues. Between the trimmed V and J ends, which lost 4 bases and 4 bases, there was a span of 14 bases. Germline V gene data show CDR1 as GTSNPN and CDR2 as SVGIG (reference sequence). The CDR3 loop reads CAWTLLGGYEQYF. The CDR3 DNA sequence: TGTGCCTGGACCTTACTAGGGGGATACGAGCAGTACTTC. Combining the CDR3 with reference TRBV30 and TRBJ2-7 gives the whole variable domain SQTIHQWPATLVQPVGSPLSLECTVEGTSNPNLYWYRQAAGRGLQLLFYSVGIGQISSEVPQNLSASRPQDRQFILSSKKLLLSDSGFYLCAWTLLGGYEQYFGPGTRLTVT.

V gene TRBV6-2 or TRBV6-3 combines with J gene TRBJ2-3, with 10 bases fitting TRBD1. The CDR3 contains 16 residues. Germline V lookup: CDR1 MNHEY, CDR2 SVGEGT. The V segment lost 5 bases and the J segment 4 bases; nucleotides outside the gene matches: 9. In nucleotides, the CDR3 is TGTGCCAGCAGTCGTTTGGGACAGGGGTTTGCAGATACGCAGTATTTT. The encoded protein is CASSRLGQGFADTQYF.

This chain uses TRBV6-6 with TRBJ1-4, with 9 bases aligning to TRBD1. The V gene end was trimmed by 5 bases and the J gene end by 2 bases; junction bases not matched to a gene: 12. This CDR3 spans 18 amino acids. In germline, CDR1 is MNHNY, CDR2 SVGAGI (reference sequence). Written as DNA, the CDR3 is TGTGCCAGCAGTCACAGGGGGCAGGGTATAGGGACTAATGAAAAACTGTTTTTT. Amino acids: CASSHRGQGIGTNEKLFF.

This chain joins TRBV24-1 and TRBJ2-2, with D tentatively TRBD1 (6 bases). V was pared by 3 bases and J by 3 bases, with 13 bases between. Germline CDR1 reads KGHDR; CDR2 reads SFDVKD. CDR3 length equals 16 residues. The CDR3 DNA reads as TGTGCCACCAGTGATGCCCAGGGGATGGACACCGGGGAGCTGTTTTTT. Translating it yields CATSDAQGMDTGELFF.

The rearrangement joins TRBV18 to TRBJ2-7, with 8 bases fitting TRBD1. CDR3 length: 14 residues. The V segment lost 1 base and the J segment 7 bases; nucleotides outside the gene matches: 6. Germline-derived CDR1 and CDR2 are KGHSH and LQKENI. CDR3 sequence: CASSPLGQGREQYF. DNA for the CDR3: TGTGCCAGCTCACCACTTGGACAGGGTAGGGAGCAGTACTTC.

The rearrangement joins TRBV9 to TRBJ2-3; the match to TRBD2 covers 9 bases. The CDR3 extends over 16 amino acids. CDR1 and CDR2 from the germline V gene are SGDLS and YYNGEE. V was pared by 0 bases and J by 6 bases, with 8 bases of the junction left unmatched. In DNA form, the CDR3 reads TGTGCCAGCAGCGTAGCTACGGCGGGGACTAGCGATACGCAGTATTTT. Protein: CASSVATAGTSDTQYF.

The chain has TRBV18 and TRBJ1-1, with 12 positions matching TRBD1. This CDR3 comprises 17 residues. CDR1 is KGHSH, CDR2 LQKENI, per germline. Losses at the gene ends were 1 base for V and 0 bases for J; bases not matched to a gene: 3. CDR3 region: CASSPRDRGLMNTEAFF. The CDR3 DNA reads as TGTGCCAGCTCACCACGGGACAGGGGGCTTATGAACACTGAAGCTTTCTTT.

V usage is TRBV19 and J usage is TRBJ2-5, with 8 nucleotides matching TRBD1. V shed 5 bases, J shed 9 bases, and the junction held 20 bases outside the gene matches. The germline V gene has CDR1 LNHDA and CDR2 SQIVND (reference sequence). There are 17 residues in the CDR3. The CDR3 protein is CASSLRGQAPLQGAQYF. CDR3 in DNA: TGTGCCAGTAGTCTCCGGGGACAGGCCCCGTTACAGGGCGCCCAGTACTTC.

The genes are TRBV2 and TRBJ2-1; the D is unclear. Trimming pared 7 bases from V and 6 bases from J, leaving 13 bases between. This CDR3 is 13 amino acids long. CDR1 SNHLY and CDR2 FYNNEI come from the germline V gene. The CDR3 bases are TGTGCCAGCACCTACCTGAGGAGCAATGAGCAGTTCTTC. Translation: CASTYLRSNEQFF.

The chain recombines TRBV19 with TRBJ2-2, with 8 bases that match TRBD2. Germline V gene data show CDR1 as LNHDA and CDR2 as SQIVND (reference sequence). V lost 6 bases to trimming and J lost 5 bases; unmatched junction nucleotides: 11. This CDR3 is 16 amino acids long. For the CDR3, the DNA is TGTGCCAGTAGCGAACCGGTTGGCGGGGGGACCGGGGAGCTGTTTTTT. Translation gives CASSEPVGGGTGELFF.

J is TRBJ1-2 and V is TRBV5-1; D ambiguous. Germline V CDR1 and CDR2: SGHRS, YFSETQ. CDR3 size: 13 residues. Trimming stripped 0 bases from V and 5 bases from J, with 8 bases between. The CDR3, as DNA: TGCGCCAGCAGCTTGGAATCCCCTTATGGCTACACCTTC. Translation: CASSLESPYGYTF.

The CDR3 DNA reads as TGTGCCAGCTCGCCTATTCATAGCACAGATACGCAGTATTTT. It specifies CASSPIHSTDTQYF. The rearrangement uses TRBV18 and TRBJ2-3; D is uncertain. The V end lost 6 bases, the J end lost 0 bases, and 10 bases lay between the germline ends. The CDR3 is 14 amino acids. Looked up from germline, CDR1 is KGHSH and CDR2 is LQKENI. The full variable domain, completed using reference TRBV18 and TRBJ2-3, is NAGVMQNPRHLVRRRGQEARLRCSPMKGHSHVYWYRQLPEEGLKFMVYLQKENIIDESGMPKERFSAEFPKEGPSILRIQQVVRGDSAAYFCASSPIHSTDTQYFGPGTRLTVL.

The V gene is TRBV15, the J gene TRBJ1-1; D unclear. CDR3 length: 14 residues. Per germline, CDR1 LNHNV and CDR2 YYDKDF (reference sequence). The V end was cut by 0 bases, the J end by 4 bases, with 9 bases between. This chain's CDR3 is CATSRDTRATEAFF. The CDR3, as DNA: TGTGCCACCAGCAGAGATACTAGGGCCACTGAAGCTTTCTTT.

This chain links TRBV6-5 with TRBJ2-7, with TRBD1 as a possible D gene (5 bases). Trimming removed 6 bases at V and 3 bases at J, with 9 bases between. The germline CDR1 and CDR2 sequences are MNHEY and SVGAGI. This CDR3 is 12 amino acids long. As DNA, the CDR3 is TGTGCCAGCAGGGCGACAGACTACGAGCAGTACTTC. The encoded protein is CASRATDYEQYF.

The V call is TRBV24-1, the J call TRBJ2-3, with 15 positions matching TRBD2. The ends lost 8 bases at V and 3 bases at J; junction bases unmatched: 5. Germline V gene lookup returns CDR1 KGHDR and CDR2 SFDVKD. CDR3 length: 16 amino acids. The CDR3 DNA is TGTGCCACCACAACCGGGACTAGCGGGGGGACAGATACGCAGTATTTT. Encoded protein: CATTTGTSGGTDTQYF.

The chain combines TRBV30 with TRBJ1-5, with D unclear. The germline V and J ends were trimmed by 0 bases and 2 bases, with 8 bases remaining between them. The CDR3 contains 14 residues. From germline, CDR1 is GTSNPN and CDR2 SVGIG (reference sequence). CDR3 residues: CAWSVDTGNQPQHF. The CDR3 DNA follows: TGTGCCTGGAGTGTTGACACCGGCAATCAGCCCCAGCATTTT.

The V and J genes are TRBV6-5 and TRBJ2-5; tentatively, D is TRBD1 (7 bases). The length of the CDR3 is 14 residues. Trimming stripped 6 bases from V and 5 bases from J, with 16 bases between. Germline loops: CDR1 MNHEY, CDR2 SVGAGI. The CDR3 loop is CASSPLQGGETQYF. The CDR3 DNA follows: TGTGCCAGCAGCCCACTGCAGGGGGGTGAGACCCAGTACTTC.

This chain connects TRBV6-5 to TRBJ1-2; 9 bases line up with TRBD1. V gave up 6 bases and J gave up 4 bases; unmatched junction bases: 9. The CDR3 length is 15 residues. The germline CDR1 and CDR2 sequences are MNHEY and SVGAGI. DNA for the CDR3: TGTGCCAGCAGCACTGGGGGACAGGGCCCCTATGGCTACACCTTC. Its protein is CASSTGGQGPYGYTF.

This clone was seen only once. This chain uses TRBV4-2 with TRBJ1-1; D is possibly TRBD1 (6 bases). This CDR3 has 14 amino acids. Looked up from germline, CDR1 is LGHNA and CDR2 is YNFKEQ. Trimming took 1 base from V and 4 from J, leaving 10 bases between them. The CDR3 DNA reads TGTGCCAGCAGCCAAGGGGGGCGGAGCACTGAAGCTTTCTTT. Translated: CASSQGGRSTEAFF.